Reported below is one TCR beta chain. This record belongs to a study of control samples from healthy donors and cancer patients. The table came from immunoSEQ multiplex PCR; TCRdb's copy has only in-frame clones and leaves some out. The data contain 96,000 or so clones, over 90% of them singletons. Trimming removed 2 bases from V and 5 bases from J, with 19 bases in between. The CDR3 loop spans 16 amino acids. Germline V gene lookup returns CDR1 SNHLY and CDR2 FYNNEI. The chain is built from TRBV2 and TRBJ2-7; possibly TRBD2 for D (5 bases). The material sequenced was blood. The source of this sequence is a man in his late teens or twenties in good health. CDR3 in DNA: TGTGCCAGCAGTGAAATCCGGTGGGAGAGGGTAAACGAGCAGTACTTC. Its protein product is CASSEIRWERVNEQYF.